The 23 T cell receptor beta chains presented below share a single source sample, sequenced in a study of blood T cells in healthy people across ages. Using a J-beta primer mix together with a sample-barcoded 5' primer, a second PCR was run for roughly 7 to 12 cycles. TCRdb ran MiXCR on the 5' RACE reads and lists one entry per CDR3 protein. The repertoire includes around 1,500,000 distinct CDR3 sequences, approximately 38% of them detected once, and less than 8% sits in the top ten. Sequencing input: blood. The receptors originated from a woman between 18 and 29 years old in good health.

CDR3 residues: CASSSTLDQPQHF. The CDR3 DNA follows: TGTGCCAGCAGCTCCACCCTCGATCAGCCCCAGCATTTT. V gene TRBV7-2 combines with J gene TRBJ1-5; no clear D gene. This CDR3 contains 13 residues. Trimming shortened V by 4 bases and J by 5 bases, and 9 bases separated the two germline ends. Germline CDR1 is SGHTA and CDR2 is FQGNSA.

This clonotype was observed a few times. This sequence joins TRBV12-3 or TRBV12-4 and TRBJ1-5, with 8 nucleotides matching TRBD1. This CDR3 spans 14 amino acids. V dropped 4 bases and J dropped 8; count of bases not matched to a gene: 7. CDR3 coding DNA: TGTGCCAGCAGTTGGGCAGGGGGCTCAGAGCCCCAGCATTTT. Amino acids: CASSWAGGSEPQHF.

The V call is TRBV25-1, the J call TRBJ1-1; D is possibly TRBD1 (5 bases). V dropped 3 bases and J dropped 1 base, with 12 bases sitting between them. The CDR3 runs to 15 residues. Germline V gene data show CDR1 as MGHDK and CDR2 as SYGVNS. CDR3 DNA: TGTGCCAGCAGTGACCCCGCCGGGGGGAACACTGAAGCTTTCTTT. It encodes CASSDPAGGNTEAFF.

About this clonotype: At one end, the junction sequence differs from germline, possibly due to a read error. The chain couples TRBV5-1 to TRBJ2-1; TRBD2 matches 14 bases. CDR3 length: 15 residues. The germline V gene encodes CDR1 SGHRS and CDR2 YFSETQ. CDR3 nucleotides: TGCGCCACCAATCCGGGACTAGCGGGGGACAATGAGCAGTTCTTT. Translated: CATNPGLAGDNEQFF.

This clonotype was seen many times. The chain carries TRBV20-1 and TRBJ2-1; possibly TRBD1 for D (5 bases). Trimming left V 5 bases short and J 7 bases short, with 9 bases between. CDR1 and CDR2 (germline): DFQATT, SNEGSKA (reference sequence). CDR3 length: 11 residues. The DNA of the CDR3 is TGCAGTGCTGGAAGGGGAAATGAGCAGTTCTTC. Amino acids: CSAGRGNEQFF.

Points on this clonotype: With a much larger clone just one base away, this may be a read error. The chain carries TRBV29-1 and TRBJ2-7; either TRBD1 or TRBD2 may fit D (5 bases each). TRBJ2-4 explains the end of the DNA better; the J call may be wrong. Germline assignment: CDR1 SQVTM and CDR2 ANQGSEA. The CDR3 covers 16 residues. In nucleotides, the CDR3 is TGCAGCGTTGAAGATCTTTTGGGACCCGGCAAAAGCATTCAGTACTTC. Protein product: CSVEDLLGPGKSIQYF.

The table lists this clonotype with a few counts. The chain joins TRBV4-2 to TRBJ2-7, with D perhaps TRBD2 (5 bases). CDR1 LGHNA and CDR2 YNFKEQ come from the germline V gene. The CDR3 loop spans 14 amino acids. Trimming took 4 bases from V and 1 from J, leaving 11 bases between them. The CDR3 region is CASSPQERSYEQYF. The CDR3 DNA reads TGTGCCAGCAGCCCCCAGGAGCGGTCCTACGAGCAGTACTTC.

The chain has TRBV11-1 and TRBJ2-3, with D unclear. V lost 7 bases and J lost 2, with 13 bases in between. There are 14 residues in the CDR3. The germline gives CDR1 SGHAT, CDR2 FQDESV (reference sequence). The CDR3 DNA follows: TGTGCCAGCACCTTCAAACAATACACAGATACGCAGTATTTT. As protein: CASTFKQYTDTQYF. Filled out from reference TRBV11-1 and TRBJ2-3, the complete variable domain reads EAEVAQSPRYKITEKSQAVAFWCDPISGHATLYWYRQILGQGPELLVQFQDESVVDDSQLPKDRFSAERLKGVDSTLKIQPAELGDSAMYLCASTFKQYTDTQYFGPGTRLTVL.

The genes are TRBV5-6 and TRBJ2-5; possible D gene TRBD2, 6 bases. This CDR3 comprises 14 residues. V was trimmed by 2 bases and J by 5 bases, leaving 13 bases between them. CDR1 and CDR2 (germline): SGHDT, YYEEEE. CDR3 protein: CASSLPGVRETQYF. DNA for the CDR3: TGTGCCAGCAGCTTACCGGGGGTTAGGGAGACCCAGTACTTC. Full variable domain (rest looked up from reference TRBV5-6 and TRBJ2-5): DAGVTQSPTHLIKTRGQQVTLRCSPKSGHDTVSWYQQALGQGPQFIFQYYEEEERQRGNFPDRFSGHQFPNYSSELNVNALLLGDSALYLCASSLPGVRETQYFGPGTRLLVL.

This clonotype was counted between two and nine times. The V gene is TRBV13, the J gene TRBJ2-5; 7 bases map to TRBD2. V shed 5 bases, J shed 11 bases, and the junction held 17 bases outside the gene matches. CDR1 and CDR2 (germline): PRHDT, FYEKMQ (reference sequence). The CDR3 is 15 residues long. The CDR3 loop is CASSLSWASGNEQYF. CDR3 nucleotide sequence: TGTGCCAGCAGCCTTAGCTGGGCTAGCGGAAATGAGCAGTACTTC.

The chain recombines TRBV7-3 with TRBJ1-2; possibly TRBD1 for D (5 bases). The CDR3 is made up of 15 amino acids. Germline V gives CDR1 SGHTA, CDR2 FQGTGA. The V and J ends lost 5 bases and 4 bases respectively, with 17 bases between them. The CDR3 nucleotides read TGTGCCAGCAGCCTGAGTCGGGGCGCTGGCTATGGCTACACCTTC. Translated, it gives CASSLSRGAGYGYTF.

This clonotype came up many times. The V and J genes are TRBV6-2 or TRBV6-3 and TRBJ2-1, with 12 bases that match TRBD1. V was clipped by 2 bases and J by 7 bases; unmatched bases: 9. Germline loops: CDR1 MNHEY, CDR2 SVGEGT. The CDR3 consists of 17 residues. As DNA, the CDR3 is TGTGCCAGCAGTTACACTAGGGACAGGGGGCGTTGGAATGAGCAGTTCTTC. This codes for CASSYTRDRGRWNEQFF.

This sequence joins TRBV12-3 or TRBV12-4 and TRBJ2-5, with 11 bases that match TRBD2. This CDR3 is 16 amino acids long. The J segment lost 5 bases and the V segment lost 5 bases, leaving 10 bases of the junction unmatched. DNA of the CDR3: TGTGCCAGCAGTCCCTCCGGTAGCGGGGGGGACGAGACCCAGTACTTC. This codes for CASSPSGSGGDETQYF.

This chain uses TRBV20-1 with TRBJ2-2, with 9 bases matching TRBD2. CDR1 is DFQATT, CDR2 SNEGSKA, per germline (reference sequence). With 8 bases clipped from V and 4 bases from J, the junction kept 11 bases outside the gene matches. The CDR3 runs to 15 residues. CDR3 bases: TGCAGTACCCTTCCGGGCGGGGGGGCCACCGGGGAGCTGTTTTTT. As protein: CSTLPGGGATGELFF.

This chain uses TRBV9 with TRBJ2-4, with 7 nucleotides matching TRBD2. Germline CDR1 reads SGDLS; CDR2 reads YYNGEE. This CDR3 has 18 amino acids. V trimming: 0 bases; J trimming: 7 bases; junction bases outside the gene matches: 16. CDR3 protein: CASSVATGGHPGGNIQYF. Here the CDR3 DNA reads TGTGCCAGCAGCGTAGCTACGGGAGGACACCCAGGTGGGAACATTCAGTACTTC. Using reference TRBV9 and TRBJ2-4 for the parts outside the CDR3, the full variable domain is DSGVTQTPKHLITATGQRVTLRCSPRSGDLSVYWYQQSLDQGLQFLIQYYNGEERAKGNILERFSAQQFPDLHSELNLSSLELGDSALYFCASSVATGGHPGGNIQYFGAGTRLSVL.

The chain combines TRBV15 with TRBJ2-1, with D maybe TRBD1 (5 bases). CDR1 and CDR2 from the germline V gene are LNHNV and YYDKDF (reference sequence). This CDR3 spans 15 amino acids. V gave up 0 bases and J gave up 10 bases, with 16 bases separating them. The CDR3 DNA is TGTGCCACCAGCAGAGATATAGACAGTCCCTACGAGCAGTTCTTC. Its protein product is CATSRDIDSPYEQFF.

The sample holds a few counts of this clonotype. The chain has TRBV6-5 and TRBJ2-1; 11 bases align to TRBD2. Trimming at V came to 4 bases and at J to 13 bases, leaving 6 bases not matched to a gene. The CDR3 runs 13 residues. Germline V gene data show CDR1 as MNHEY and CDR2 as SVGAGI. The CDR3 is CASSWVSGRAQFF. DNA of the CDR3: TGTGCCAGCAGTTGGGTTAGCGGGAGGGCCCAGTTCTTC.

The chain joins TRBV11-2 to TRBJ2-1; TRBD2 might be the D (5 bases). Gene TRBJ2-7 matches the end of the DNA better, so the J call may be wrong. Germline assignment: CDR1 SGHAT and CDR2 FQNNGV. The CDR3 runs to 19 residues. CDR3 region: CASSLDGASFTSSYNEQYF. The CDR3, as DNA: TGTGCCAGCAGCTTAGACGGAGCTAGCTTCACCAGCTCCTACAATGAGCAGTACTTC.

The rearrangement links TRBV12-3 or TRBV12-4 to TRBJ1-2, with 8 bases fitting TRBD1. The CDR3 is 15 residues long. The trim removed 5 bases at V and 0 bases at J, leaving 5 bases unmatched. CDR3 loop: CASSQWTGSNYGYTF. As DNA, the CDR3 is TGTGCCAGCAGTCAGTGGACAGGGTCTAACTATGGCTACACCTTC.

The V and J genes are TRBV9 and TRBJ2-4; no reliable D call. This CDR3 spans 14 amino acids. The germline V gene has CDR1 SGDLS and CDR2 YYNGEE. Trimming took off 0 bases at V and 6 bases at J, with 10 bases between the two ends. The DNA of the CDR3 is TGTGCCAGCAGCGTAGGAGAAGGGCTAAACATTCAGTACTTC. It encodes CASSVGEGLNIQYF.

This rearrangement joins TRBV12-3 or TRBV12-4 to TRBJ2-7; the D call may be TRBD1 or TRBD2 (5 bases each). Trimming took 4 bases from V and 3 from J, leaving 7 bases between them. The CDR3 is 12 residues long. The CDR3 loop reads CASSWGNYEQYF. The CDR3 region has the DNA TGTGCCAGCAGTTGGGGGAACTACGAGCAGTACTTC.

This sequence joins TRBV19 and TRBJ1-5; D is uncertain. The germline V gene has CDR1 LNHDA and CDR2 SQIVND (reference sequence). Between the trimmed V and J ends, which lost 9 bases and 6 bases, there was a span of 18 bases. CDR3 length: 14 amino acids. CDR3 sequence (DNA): TGTGCCAGCGGGCCTCAGGCGATCCCTCAGCCCCAGCATTTT. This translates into CASGPQAIPQPQHF.

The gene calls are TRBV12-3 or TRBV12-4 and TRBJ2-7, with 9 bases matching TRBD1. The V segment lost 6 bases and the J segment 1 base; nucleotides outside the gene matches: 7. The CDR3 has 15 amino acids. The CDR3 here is CASRPTGGESYEQYF. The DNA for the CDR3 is TGTGCCAGCAGACCCACAGGGGGCGAATCCTACGAGCAGTACTTC.